This is a list of T cell receptor beta chains from one sample in a study of shared clonotypes between healthy human individuals. Repertoires were generated with immunoSEQ multiplex PCR, while TCRdb's copy carries only in-frame clones and drops some. Of over 2,000,000 clones detected, 93% appear once; the ten largest clones hold 1.5% to 2%. Source material: naive CD8+ T cells from PBMCs. These receptor sequences come from a man younger than 35 in good health. Some clones in this sample may be carry-over from other donors' samples. The CDR3 runs from the conserved cysteine through the conserved F or W. D genes are given only for firm matches. Where a row states a size, it is once, few, many or the class of an expanded clone; other rows omit it.

clone_size j_call v_call d_call cdr3_nt cdr3_aa
- TRBJ2-7 TRBV5-1 TRBD2 TGCGCCAGCAGCCTTAGCGGGGCCTCCTCCTACGAGCAGTACTTC CASSLSGASSYEQYF
- TRBJ1-1 TRBV13 TRBD1 TGTGCCAGCAGGCCTCGGGGACAGGGGGTGAACACTGAAGCTTTCTTT CASRPRGQGVNTEAFF
- TRBJ2-2 TRBV15 TRBD2 TGTGCCGCCAGCAGAGATCTCGCTAGCGGGCGCACCGGGGAGCTGTTTTTT CAASRDLASGRTGELFF
- TRBJ1-5 TRBV9 TRBD1 TGTGCCAGCAGCGAGGGGGCAGGCGGGCAGCCCCAGCATTTT CASSEGAGGQPQHF
- TRBJ2-5 TRBV13 - TGTGCCAGCAGTAACAAGCCCCACCAAGAGACCCAGTACTTC CASSNKPHQETQYF
- TRBJ2-1 TRBV21-1 - TGTGCCAGCAGCAATGTGGCGGGGGTGGATGAGCAGTTCTTC CASSNVAGVDEQFF
- TRBJ2-1 TRBV2 - TGTGCCAGCAGTGACAGGGCGACCTACAATGAGCAGTTCTTC CASSDRATYNEQFF
- TRBJ1-2 TRBV7-9 - TGTGCCAGCAGCTTGGCCCTTTCCCGGGGTCCCTATGGCTACACCTTC CASSLALSRGPYGYTF
few TRBJ1-1 TRBV7-9 - TGTGCCAGCAGCTTAACGAACACTGAAGCTTTCTTT CASSLTNTEAFF
- TRBJ1-1 TRBV5-6 - TGTGCCAGCAGCTTGGCCTCACAGGAAGCTTTCTTT CASSLASQEAFF
- TRBJ2-1 TRBV7-2 TRBD2 TGTGCCAGCAGCCCGAATCTAGCGGGAGGCCGTACTCCCTACAATGAGCAGTTCTTC CASSPNLAGGRTPYNEQFF
- TRBJ2-7 TRBV7-3 TRBD1 TGTGCCAGCAGCCCCGGCAACAGGGGTCACCACGAGCAGTACTTC CASSPGNRGHHEQYF
once TRBJ2-3 TRBV7-9 - TGTGCCAGCAGCTCCTACACCACAGATACGCAGTATTTT CASSSYTTDTQYF
- TRBJ2-6 TRBV14 - TGTGCCAGCAGCCAATGGGGGTCCGTCCTGACTTTC CASSQWGSVLTF
- TRBJ2-7 TRBV7-8 - TGTGCCAGCAGCTTAGTTGGGCCACCCGTGGACGAGCAGTACTTC CASSLVGPPVDEQYF